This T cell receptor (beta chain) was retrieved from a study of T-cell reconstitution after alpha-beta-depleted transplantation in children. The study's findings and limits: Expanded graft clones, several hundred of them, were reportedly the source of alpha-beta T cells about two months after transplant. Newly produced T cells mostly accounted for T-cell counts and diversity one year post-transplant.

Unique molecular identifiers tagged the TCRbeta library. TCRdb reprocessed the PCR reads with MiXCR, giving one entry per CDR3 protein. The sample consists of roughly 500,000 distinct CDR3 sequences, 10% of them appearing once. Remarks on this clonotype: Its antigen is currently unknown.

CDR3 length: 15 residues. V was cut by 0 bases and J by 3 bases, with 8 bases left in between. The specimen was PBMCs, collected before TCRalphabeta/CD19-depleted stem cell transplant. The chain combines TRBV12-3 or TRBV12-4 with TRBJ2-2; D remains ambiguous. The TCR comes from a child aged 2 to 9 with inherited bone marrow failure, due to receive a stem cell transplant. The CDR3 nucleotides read TGTGCCAGCAGTTTAGCGGTCGGGTACACCGGGGAGCTGTTTTTT. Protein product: CASSLAVGYTGELFF.